Below, 23 T cell receptor beta chains from the same sample are listed, as sequenced in a study of cytomegalovirus exposure and HLA in healthy donors. Both 60 Vbeta primers and 13 Jbeta primers went into the PCR. Generated by immunoSEQ multiplex PCR, the TCRdb table keeps only in-frame clones and is missing some. The sample includes about 120,000 clones, about 75% of them seen just once. Sequenced input: PBMCs. The origin of the receptors is a man between 60 and 75 years old in good health and CMV-seropositive.

The CDR3 nucleotides read TGTGCCAGCAGTTTATACAGGTCGTATACTGAAGCTTTCTTT. Translation gives CASSLYRSYTEAFF. V and J are TRBV27 and TRBJ1-1; weak D call: TRBD1 (5 bases). The CDR3 runs to 14 residues. Germline CDR1 reads MNHEY; CDR2 reads SMNVEV (reference sequence). The V end lost 1 base, the J end lost 5 bases, and 11 bases lay between the germline ends.

The V gene is TRBV19, the J gene TRBJ2-1; 10 nucleotides agree with TRBD2. The length of the CDR3 is 15 residues. V lost 1 base to trimming and J lost 6 bases; unmatched junction nucleotides: 3. The V gene's germline CDR1 is LNHDA and CDR2 SQIVND (reference sequence). Written as DNA, the CDR3 is TGTGCCAGTAGTATAGTCCAGCGGGGGGGCAATGAGCAGTTCTTC. This encodes CASSIVQRGGNEQFF.

A note on this clone: A read error may account for a junction end that differs from germline. The rearrangement links TRBV6-1 to TRBJ2-3; 11 positions match TRBD1. The CDR3 is 15 amino acids. The germline CDR1 and CDR2 sequences are MNHNS and SASEGT. This chain's CDR3 is CASSRDRGMADTRYF. The CDR3 DNA reads as TGTGCCAGCAGCCGGGACAGGGGGATGGCAGATACGCGGTATTTT.

This chain uses TRBV9 with TRBJ2-7; the D gene is possibly TRBD1 (7 bases). V shed 4 bases and J shed 1 base, with 18 bases lying between them. There are 16 residues in the CDR3. Germline V gene sequence: CDR1 SGDLS, CDR2 YYNGEE. The DNA of the CDR3 is TGTGCCAGCAGCCGCAGCGGAGGGGGCGGATCCTACGAGCAGTACTTC. Translating it yields CASSRSGGGGSYEQYF.

This clone occurred many times. V is TRBV7-3 and J is TRBJ2-2; 8 positions match TRBD1. With 4 bases clipped from V and 1 base from J, the junction kept 5 bases outside the gene matches. The CDR3 is made up of 16 amino acids. Germline loops: CDR1 SGHTA, CDR2 FQGTGA. In DNA, the CDR3 is TGTGCCAGCAGCTCGAAACAGGGGGAGAACACCGGGGAGCTGTTTTTT. Translating gives CASSSKQGENTGELFF.

The J gene is TRBJ1-4, the V gene TRBV19; 8 nucleotides align to TRBD1. CDR1 and CDR2 from the germline V gene are LNHDA and SQIVND (reference sequence). With 6 bases clipped from V and 8 bases from J, the junction kept 8 bases outside the gene matches. This CDR3 region has 14 residues. The CDR3 protein is CASSIQGAKEKLFF. CDR3 nucleotide sequence: TGTGCCAGTAGCATTCAGGGGGCGAAGGAAAAACTGTTTTTT.

The genes are TRBV10-1 and TRBJ2-1; 7 nucleotides align to TRBD2. The V and J ends lost 5 bases and 5 bases, in that order; junction bases with no gene match: 6. This CDR3 is 14 amino acids long. Per germline, CDR1 WNHNN and CDR2 SYGVQD (reference sequence). CDR3 DNA: TGCGCCAGCAGTAAGACTAGCCGGAACAATGAGCAGTTCTTC. This gives the protein CASSKTSRNNEQFF.

This sequence joins TRBV7-9 and TRBJ1-3; TRBD1 aligns across 9 bases. The CDR3 spans 17 residues. V shed 3 bases, J shed 2 bases, and the junction held 8 bases outside the gene matches. Germline V gene sequence: CDR1 SEHNR, CDR2 FQNEAQ (reference sequence). The CDR3 DNA reads TGTGCCAGCAGCTTCCCCCCCACAGGGGGCACTGGAAACACCATATATTTT. Amino acids: CASSFPPTGGTGNTIYF.

V gene TRBV11-1 combines with J gene TRBJ2-1; no definite D call. CDR3 size: 15 residues. Germline V gives CDR1 SGHAT, CDR2 FQDESV (reference sequence). V was clipped by 4 bases and J by 3 bases, with 13 bases between them. The CDR3, as DNA: TGTGCCAGCAGCTCGCAGAACAGTTACTACAATGAGCAGTTCTTC. Amino acids: CASSSQNSYYNEQFF.

The chain combines TRBV6-5 with TRBJ2-5; 7 bases map to TRBD1. The germline V gene has CDR1 MNHEY and CDR2 SVGAGI. The CDR3 covers 15 residues. V shed 6 bases, J shed 2 bases, and the junction held 9 bases outside the gene matches. DNA for the CDR3: TGTGCCAGCAGCGCAACGACAGGGCGACAAGAGACCCAGTACTTC. The encoded protein is CASSATTGRQETQYF.

The V call is TRBV5-4, the J call TRBJ2-3, with 7 bases matching TRBD2. J was trimmed by 2 bases and V by 2 bases; bases with no gene match: 5. The CDR3 contains 15 residues. Germline V gene data show CDR1 as SGHNT and CDR2 as YYREEE (reference sequence). CDR3 DNA: TGTGCCAGCAGCTTAGCGGGACGAGACACAGATACGCAGTATTTT. Amino acids: CASSLAGRDTDTQYF. The full variable domain, rest sourced from reference TRBV5-4 and TRBJ2-3, is ETGVTQSPTHLIKTRGQQVTLRCSSQSGHNTVSWYQQALGQGPQFIFQYYREEENGRGNFPPRFSGLQFPNYSSELNVNALELDDSALYLCASSLAGRDTDTQYFGPGTRLTVL.

V and J are TRBV2 and TRBJ2-5; TRBD1 agrees at 8 bases. Losses at the gene ends were 4 bases for V and 5 bases for J; bases not matched to a gene: 3. Germline V gives CDR1 SNHLY, CDR2 FYNNEI. The CDR3 has 13 amino acids. The CDR3 loop reads CASSGGTGETQYF. The CDR3 bases are TGTGCCAGCAGTGGAGGGACAGGCGAGACCCAGTACTTC.

This clone has just one count. The chain couples TRBV5-1 to TRBJ2-5; a possible D gene is TRBD2 (7 bases). V was clipped by 3 bases and J by 11 bases, with 20 bases between them. CDR3 length: 14 amino acids. CDR1 is SGHRS, CDR2 YFSETQ, per germline. The CDR3 here is CASSSAGGREKQYF. CDR3 DNA sequence: TGCGCCAGCAGCTCGGCCGGGGGGCGCGAGAAGCAGTACTTC.

V gene TRBV27 combines with J gene TRBJ1-1; 11 nucleotides line up with TRBD1. V lost 0 bases, J lost 4 bases, and 4 bases stayed unmatched. The CDR3 totals 16 residues. Germline CDR1 MNHEY, CDR2 SMNVEV (reference sequence). CDR3 coding DNA: TGTGCCAGCAGTTTATCCCGGGACAGGGGGGGCACTGAAGCTTTCTTT. Translated, it gives CASSLSRDRGGTEAFF.

The chain couples TRBV21-1 to TRBJ1-1; the DNA was not used to check the table's D call, TRBD1. TRBV21-1 is tagged as a pseudogene. The CDR3 is made up of 15 amino acids. DNA for the CDR3: TGTGCCAGCAGCAAAGGGAGGAGACAGGGGACTGAAGCTTTCTTT. Amino acids: CASSKGRRQGTEAFF.

This clone was picked up one time. The chain recombines TRBV25-1 with TRBJ2-7; 9 bases line up with TRBD2. Germline loops: CDR1 MGHDK, CDR2 SYGVNS. The V and J ends lost 7 bases and 5 bases, in that order; junction bases with no gene match: 3. The CDR3 consists of 12 residues. The CDR3: CASTLAGHEQYF. The CDR3 nucleotides are TGTGCCAGCACCCTAGCGGGACACGAGCAGTACTTC.

The CDR3 is CASSLELAGYNEQFF. The CDR3 bases are TGCGCCAGCAGCTTGGAACTAGCGGGGTACAATGAGCAGTTCTTC. V and J are TRBV5-1 and TRBJ2-1; 10 positions agree with TRBD2. This CDR3 has 15 amino acids. J lost 4 bases, V lost 0 bases, and 1 base had no gene match. Germline CDR1 reads SGHRS; CDR2 reads YFSETQ.

This clone has more than one count but fewer than ten. V and J are TRBV29-1 and TRBJ2-7; TRBD1 might be the D (5 bases). Trimming removed 6 bases at V and 0 bases at J, with 12 bases between. Germline CDR1 and CDR2: SQVTM and ANQGSEA. The length of the CDR3 is 13 residues. The CDR3 protein is CSVETDSSYEQYF. As DNA, the CDR3 is TGCAGCGTCGAGACAGACAGCTCCTACGAGCAGTACTTC.

The chain combines TRBV2 with TRBJ1-4; 7 bases align to TRBD1. Germline trimming cut 3 bases from V and 7 bases from J; bases unmatched to any gene: 8. Germline V gene lookup returns CDR1 SNHLY and CDR2 FYNNEI. The CDR3 extends over 15 amino acids. CDR3 nucleotides: TGTGCCAGCAGTGATCAGCGACAGGGCGGTGAAAAACTGTTTTTT. This sequence encodes CASSDQRQGGEKLFF.

This clone was observed a handful of times. V and J are TRBV6-1 and TRBJ1-5; D remains unclear. The CDR3 totals 15 residues. Germline V lookup: CDR1 MNHNS, CDR2 SASEGT. The V end was cut by 0 bases, the J end by 6 bases, with 12 bases between. The CDR3 here is CASSEAGIRGQPQHF. In DNA form, the CDR3 reads TGTGCCAGCAGTGAAGCGGGGATTCGGGGTCAGCCCCAGCATTTT.

A few counts support this clone. The chain is built from TRBV2 and TRBJ2-1; 14 bases agree with TRBD2. The germline CDR1 and CDR2 sequences are SNHLY and FYNNEI. CDR3 length: 15 amino acids. V shed 5 bases, J shed 9 bases, and the junction held 6 bases outside the gene matches. The CDR3 DNA reads as TGTGCCAGCAGTTCCGGGACTAGCGGGAGAGGTGAGCAGTTCTTC. Its translation is CASSSGTSGRGEQFF.

This clone turned up a few times. CDR3 amino acids: CASQTSGRLDEQFF. The CDR3 DNA sequence: TGTGCCAGCCAGACTAGCGGGAGATTGGATGAGCAGTTCTTC. This chain uses TRBV2 with TRBJ2-1; 12 nucleotides agree with TRBD2. Germline CDR1 SNHLY, CDR2 FYNNEI. J lost 8 bases, V lost 8 bases, and 7 bases had no gene match. This CDR3 is 14 amino acids long.

This clone was counted between two and nine times. The genes are TRBV2 and TRBJ2-2; 12 bases align to TRBD1. Germline V gene sequence: CDR1 SNHLY, CDR2 FYNNEI. V shed 9 bases and J 7 bases; nucleotides not matched to a gene: 6. CDR3 length equals 14 residues. The CDR3: CASKGQGASGELFF. In DNA form, the CDR3 reads TGTGCCAGTAAGGGACAGGGGGCTAGCGGGGAGCTGTTTTTT.